The sequence of this T cell receptor (beta chain) was determined in a study of vaccination effects on CD4 cells after COVID-19. Method: immunoSEQ multiplex PCR; TCRdb's copy keeps in-frame clones and lacks some. Among 71,000 or so clones listed, approximately 79% were seen once. This clone was detected a few times. The antigen is unknown. Broader study findings: Missing from the study were early post-infection timepoints, and its convalescent patients were few. Clones induced by infection and by vaccine showed marked clonal contraction late after vaccination.

Viral peptide pool expansion of antigen-specific CD4+ T cells preceded sequencing in the ViraFEST assay. Culture proceeded for approximately 10 days, and CD4+ T cells were then isolated. Among the vaccine recipients, none had a prior SARS-CoV-2 infection, and nucleocapsid antibodies were negative. A few million PBMC per well received 10 IU/ml IL-2 and around 11 ug/ml peptides in culture. The germline CDR1 and CDR2 sequences are GTSNPN and SVGIG (reference sequence). J was trimmed by 8 bases and V by 2 bases; bases with no gene match: 8. The CDR3 extends over 15 amino acids. The sequencing here drew on CD4+ T cells from PBMCs cultured with HCoV-OC43 spike peptides, taken before COVID-19 vaccination. The subset here: HCoV-OC43 spike overlapping peptide pool stimulation. This rearrangement joins TRBV30 to TRBJ2-2; 10 positions agree with TRBD1. This clonotype was obtained from a human donor who received a COVID-19 vaccine. This CDR3 is CAWSPGQGLMGELFF. The DNA for the CDR3 is TGTGCCTGGAGTCCGGGACAGGGGCTAATGGGGGAGCTGTTTTTT.